Below, 6 T cell receptor beta chains from the same sample are listed, as sequenced in a study of shared clonotypes between healthy human individuals. CD45RO-negative cells were positively selected for CCR7, leaving out terminally differentiated effector memory CD45RA+ cells. Produced via immunoSEQ multiplex PCR; TCRdb's table is partial and in-frame only. The sample yields hundreds of thousands of clones, roughly 98% seen once. What was sequenced was naive CD8+ T cells sorted from blood. Receptors originate from a man in his thirties or forties in good health.

This clone was seen once. The chain carries TRBV18 and TRBJ2-1; 8 positions match TRBD2. The trim removed 1 base at V and 7 bases at J, leaving 6 bases unmatched. Germline V lookup: CDR1 KGHSH, CDR2 LQKENI. CDR3 length: 15 residues. The CDR3 reads CASSPRAGVGNEQFF. The CDR3 DNA reads TGTGCCAGCTCACCACGAGCGGGAGTGGGGAATGAGCAGTTCTTC. Full variable domain (rest looked up from reference TRBV18 and TRBJ2-1): NAGVMQNPRHLVRRRGQEARLRCSPMKGHSHVYWYRQLPEEGLKFMVYLQKENIIDESGMPKERFSAEFPKEGPSILRIQQVVRGDSAAYFCASSPRAGVGNEQFFGPGTRLTVL.

The chain carries TRBV6-1 and TRBJ2-1; 7 nucleotides match TRBD2. CDR1 and CDR2 (germline): MNHNS, SASEGT. The CDR3 is 15 amino acids. With 3 bases clipped from V and 3 bases from J, the junction kept 5 bases outside the gene matches. The CDR3 loop is CASSDLGLVYNEQFF. The CDR3 DNA sequence: TGTGCCAGCAGTGATCTTGGACTAGTCTACAATGAGCAGTTCTTC.

DNA of the CDR3: TGTGCCAGCAGCTTAGTTAAGGGGCCCCGAAGCACCCAGTACTTC. This sequence encodes CASSLVKGPRSTQYF. V gene TRBV7-8 combines with J gene TRBJ2-5, with a possible D match to TRBD1 (5 bases). Trimming took 1 base from V and 8 from J, leaving 17 bases between them. Germline V gene sequence: CDR1 SGHVS, CDR2 FQNEAQ. This CDR3 spans 15 amino acids.

The rearrangement links TRBV15 to TRBJ1-1; 7 positions match TRBD1. The CDR3 runs to 15 residues. V was clipped by 0 bases and J by 3 bases; unmatched bases: 4. CDR1 is LNHNV, CDR2 YYDKDF, per germline (reference sequence). The CDR3 loop reads CATSRDIDRDTEAFF. The CDR3 bases are TGTGCCACCAGCAGAGACATCGACAGGGACACTGAAGCTTTCTTT. The full variable domain, in which reference TRBV15 and TRBJ1-1 provide the parts outside the CDR3, is DAMVIQNPRYQVTQFGKPVTLSCSQTLNHNVMYWYQQKSSQAPKLLFHYYDKDFNNEADTPDNFQSRRPNTSFCFLDIRSPGLGDTAMYLCATSRDIDRDTEAFFGQGTRLTVV.

The V and J genes are TRBV5-1 and TRBJ1-4; D might be TRBD1 (5 bases). The germline V gene has CDR1 SGHRS and CDR2 YFSETQ. The V gene lost 4 bases and the J gene lost 3 bases, with 13 bases spanning the gap. The CDR3 runs to 15 residues. For the CDR3, the DNA is TGCGCCAGCAGCGGAGGGACGGAGGCTAATGAAAAACTGTTTTTT. This translates into CASSGGTEANEKLFF.

The CDR3: CASSFRPGQPADGYTF. The CDR3 nucleotides read TGTGCCAGCAGTTTTAGACCCGGACAGCCTGCGGACGGCTACACCTTC. The chain recombines TRBV7-9 with TRBJ1-2, with TRBD1 as a possible D gene (6 bases). Germline CDR1 and CDR2: SEHNR and FQNEAQ (reference sequence). V was trimmed by 6 bases and J by 8 bases, leaving 25 bases between them. The CDR3 covers 16 residues.